Below are 27 T cell receptor beta chains sequenced from a single sample in a study of cytomegalovirus exposure and HLA in healthy donors. Repertoires were generated with immunoSEQ multiplex PCR, while TCRdb's copy carries only in-frame clones and drops some. This sample yields 130,000 or so clones, of which 85% to 90% are seen a single time; less than 8% belongs to the top ten. What was sequenced was PBMCs. All receptors derive from a woman in her twenties or thirties in good health and CMV-seropositive.

The chain has TRBV7-9 and TRBJ1-1; D gene unclear. Germline CDR1 SEHNR, CDR2 FQNEAQ (reference sequence). The CDR3 loop spans 12 amino acids. V lost 8 bases and J 5 bases, leaving 12 bases between the germline ends. The CDR3 is CASGLSSTEAFF. The DNA of the CDR3 is TGTGCCAGCGGGCTGAGCAGTACTGAAGCTTTCTTT.

This clone was seen only a few times. The chain combines TRBV6-1 with TRBJ1-3; no clear D. V was trimmed by 6 bases and J by 0 bases, leaving 12 bases between them. This CDR3 is 15 amino acids long. Germline V gene lookup returns CDR1 MNHNS and CDR2 SASEGT. This CDR3 reads CASSLERVSGNTIYF. The CDR3 nucleotides read TGTGCCAGCAGCCTAGAAAGAGTCTCTGGAAACACCATATATTTT.

This clone was observed a single time. The V call is TRBV2, the J call TRBJ1-1, with a tentative D call TRBD1 (5 bases). This CDR3 is built from 14 residues. Germline V gene lookup returns CDR1 SNHLY and CDR2 FYNNEI. Trimming shortened V by 5 bases and J by 2 bases, and 12 bases separated the two germline ends. CDR3 nucleotide sequence: TGTGCCAGCAGTAACGACAGATATAACACTGAAGCTTTCTTT. Amino acids: CASSNDRYNTEAFF.

The chain employs TRBV28 and TRBJ1-2; TRBD1 matches 8 bases. J lost 6 bases, V lost 6 bases, and 12 bases had no gene match. The CDR3 runs to 15 residues. CDR1 is MDHEN and CDR2 is SYDVKM in the germline V gene. The CDR3: CASSPDREKWNGYTF. CDR3 nucleotide sequence: TGTGCCAGCAGCCCGGACAGGGAGAAGTGGAATGGCTACACCTTC.

This clone appeared a single time. The DNA of the CDR3 is TGTGCCAGCAGTGAGCTAAGTAACAGGAACACTGAAGCTTTCTTT. As protein: CASSELSNRNTEAFF. This sequence joins TRBV2 and TRBJ1-1; D remains unclear. Per the germline V gene, CDR1 is SNHLY and CDR2 is FYNNEI. This CDR3 is built from 15 residues. V was trimmed by 3 bases and J by 1 base, leaving 12 bases between them.

The chain employs TRBV2 and TRBJ2-1; 7 nucleotides agree with TRBD2. The J segment lost 4 bases and the V segment lost 8 bases, leaving 8 bases of the junction unmatched. From germline, CDR1 is SNHLY and CDR2 FYNNEI. This CDR3 is built from 14 residues. CDR3: CASFGGTIYNEQFF. The CDR3 region has the DNA TGTGCCAGCTTCGGGGGGACTATATACAATGAGCAGTTCTTC.

This clone was picked up one time. The rearrangement links TRBV15 to TRBJ2-7, with D uncertain. The ends were cut back, 1 base at V and 7 bases at J, with 14 bases in the middle. Germline loops: CDR1 LNHNV, CDR2 YYDKDF (reference sequence). CDR3 size: 14 residues. CDR3 bases: TGTGCCACCAGCAGAGGCCACAGAGACGAAGAGCAGTACTTC. Translating gives CATSRGHRDEEQYF.

This chain links TRBV7-8 with TRBJ2-7; tentatively, D is TRBD1 (6 bases). The germline V gene encodes CDR1 SGHVS and CDR2 FQNEAQ. The CDR3 length is 15 residues. The germline V and J ends were trimmed by 5 bases and 0 bases, with 14 bases remaining between them. CDR3 region: CASSPDPGASYEQYF. CDR3 nucleotides: TGTGCCAGCAGCCCGGACCCAGGGGCCTCCTACGAGCAGTACTTC. Together with reference TRBV7-8 and TRBJ2-7, the CDR3 gives the full variable domain: GAGVSQSPRYKVAKRGQDVALRCDPISGHVSLFWYQQALGQGPEFLTYFQNEAQLDKSGLPSDRFFAERPEGSVSTLKIQRTQQEDSAVYLCASSPDPGASYEQYFGPGTRLTVT.

The chain combines TRBV28 with TRBJ1-4, with D hard to call. The CDR3 totals 10 residues. Germline loops: CDR1 MDHEN, CDR2 SYDVKM. V was trimmed by 10 bases and J by 8 bases, leaving 8 bases between them. The CDR3 DNA reads as TGTGCCACTAGAAAGGAAAAACTGTTTTTT. This sequence encodes CATRKEKLFF.

This sequence joins TRBV21-1 and TRBJ2-7; the table calls TRBD2, which could not be checked here. TRBV21-1 is marked as a pseudogene. The CDR3 is 16 residues long. CDR3 amino acids: CASSKIPRAGTYEQYF. The DNA for the CDR3 is TGTGCCAGCAGCAAAATCCCGAGAGCCGGTACCTACGAGCAGTACTTC.

The chain combines TRBV5-6 with TRBJ2-5; D might be TRBD2 (5 bases). This CDR3 comprises 11 residues. Trimming took off 3 bases at V and 5 bases at J, with 5 bases between the two ends. In germline, CDR1 is SGHDT, CDR2 YYEEEE. CDR3 nucleotides: TGTGCCAGCAGCTGGAGGGAGACCCAGTACTTC. Translated, it gives CASSWRETQYF.

The chain has TRBV2 and TRBJ2-7, with 7 nucleotides matching TRBD2. With V trimmed by 7 bases and J by 6 bases, 15 bases remained unmatched. The germline V gene has CDR1 SNHLY and CDR2 FYNNEI. This CDR3 has 15 amino acids. The DNA of the CDR3 is TGTGCCAGCAAGACCCAGCTGCGGGGGTCGGGCGAGCAGTACTTC. As protein: CASKTQLRGSGEQYF. Full variable domain (remainder filled in from reference TRBV2 and TRBJ2-7): EPEVTQTPSHQVTQMGQEVILRCVPISNHLYFYWYRQILGQKVEFLVSFYNNEISEKSEIFDDQFSVERPDGSNFTLKIRSTKLEDSAMYFCASKTQLRGSGEQYFGPGTRLTVT.

This clone was recorded at least ten times. V usage is TRBV6-4 and J usage is TRBJ2-1, with D perhaps TRBD1 (6 bases). The CDR3 runs to 14 residues. V dropped 3 bases and J dropped 6 bases, with 12 bases sitting between them. CDR1 MRHNA and CDR2 SNTAGT come from the germline V gene. The CDR3 DNA reads TGTGCCAGCAGTGAAGGTGGGGGCCCCAATGAGCAGTTCTTC. It codes for CASSEGGGPNEQFF.

V is TRBV6-6 and J is TRBJ1-1; D is uncertain. CDR3 length: 14 amino acids. V was shortened by 2 bases and J by 0 bases, with 7 bases between the two germline ends. Germline CDR1 is MNHNY and CDR2 is SVGAGI (reference sequence). In DNA, the CDR3 is TGTGCCAGCAGTTACGAGGCAGTGAACACTGAAGCTTTCTTT. This codes for CASSYEAVNTEAFF.

Note on this clone: Compared with germline, one end of the junction differs, possibly owing to a read error. The chain joins TRBV25-1 to TRBJ2-7, with D hard to call. There are 14 residues in the CDR3. CDR1 and CDR2 from the germline V gene are MGHDK and SYGVNS. The CDR3 here is CASPFKVTRRVSDF. In DNA form, the CDR3 reads TGTGCCAGCCCTTTTAAGGTGACTCGGCGAGTTTCGGACTTC.

The chain couples TRBV5-5 to TRBJ2-7; D remains ambiguous. Between the trimmed V and J ends, which lost 1 base and 3 bases, there was a span of 8 bases. From germline, CDR1 is SGHKS and CDR2 YYEKEE (reference sequence). The CDR3 length is 13 residues. As DNA, the CDR3 is TGTGCCAGCAGCTTGTTGAGTCTCTACGAGCAGTACTTC. Translating it yields CASSLLSLYEQYF.

In this sample, this clone turned up once. This chain joins TRBV29-1 and TRBJ2-7, with 10 bases matching TRBD2. CDR1 is SQVTM, CDR2 ANQGSEA, per germline. The CDR3 runs 14 residues. Trimming took 4 bases from V and 6 from J; bases not matched to a gene: 9. CDR3 nucleotide sequence: TGCAGCGTTGGGCTAGCGGGAGCCCGAAGCGAGCAGTACTTC. Its protein is CSVGLAGARSEQYF.

This rearrangement joins TRBV15 to TRBJ2-3; 8 bases map to TRBD2. The V gene's germline CDR1 is LNHNV and CDR2 YYDKDF (reference sequence). This CDR3 has 15 amino acids. Trimming cost V 1 base and J 6 bases; bases outside gene matches: 6. This chain's CDR3 is CATSRVGLGSDTQYF. The CDR3 bases are TGTGCCACCAGCAGAGTGGGACTAGGGAGTGATACGCAGTATTTT.

The J gene is TRBJ2-5, the V gene TRBV6-6; 7 bases align to TRBD1. CDR3 size: 15 residues. Trimming cost V 7 bases and J 0 bases; bases outside gene matches: 8. CDR1 and CDR2 from the germline V gene are MNHNY and SVGAGI (reference sequence). CDR3 sequence (DNA): TGTGCCAGCACTGACACAGGGGCCTACCAAGAGACCCAGTACTTC. Translation: CASTDTGAYQETQYF.

The chain uses TRBV11-2 and TRBJ1-1; no clear D. This CDR3 has 13 amino acids. Per the germline V gene, CDR1 is SGHAT and CDR2 is FQNNGV. Trimming took 3 bases from V and 1 from J, leaving 6 bases between them. CDR3: CASSFEGNTEAFF. CDR3 in DNA: TGTGCCAGCAGCTTCGAGGGGAACACTGAAGCTTTCTTT.

The V call is TRBV15, the J call TRBJ2-1, with D perhaps TRBD2 (6 bases). Germline loops: CDR1 LNHNV, CDR2 YYDKDF (reference sequence). The CDR3 length is 14 residues. V was clipped by 0 bases and J by 10 bases, with 13 bases between them. For the CDR3, the DNA is TGTGCCACCAGCAGAGAGGTGGGAGGCGGGGAGCAGTTCTTC. Protein: CATSREVGGGEQFF.

This chain uses TRBV18 with TRBJ2-1, with 12 bases that match TRBD2. Germline CDR1 and CDR2: KGHSH and LQKENI. After removal of 10 bases from V and 2 bases from J, the junction contained 15 bases not matched to a gene. CDR3 size: 18 residues. The CDR3 protein is CAIDPPASGRGTYNEQFF. The CDR3 DNA is TGTGCCATTGACCCCCCGGCTAGCGGGAGGGGAACCTACAATGAGCAGTTCTTC. The full variable domain, with the rest looked up from reference TRBV18 and TRBJ2-1, is NAGVMQNPRHLVRRRGQEARLRCSPMKGHSHVYWYRQLPEEGLKFMVYLQKENIIDESGMPKERFSAEFPKEGPSILRIQQVVRGDSAAYFCAIDPPASGRGTYNEQFFGPGTRLTVL.

The rearrangement joins TRBV7-6 to TRBJ1-1; D is perhaps TRBD1 (6 bases). Between the trimmed V and J ends, which lost 1 base and 5 bases, there was a span of 17 bases. The CDR3 runs to 16 residues. Per germline, CDR1 SGHVS and CDR2 FNYEAQ. CDR3 in DNA: TGTGCCAGCAGCTTAGGTGCGCAGGGGCTGGGGACTGAAGCTTTCTTT. Translated, it gives CASSLGAQGLGTEAFF.

The V call is TRBV7-6, the J call TRBJ1-3, with D possibly being TRBD1 (5 bases). Germline lookup yields CDR1 SGHVS and CDR2 FNYEAQ. V was pared by 2 bases and J by 0 bases, with 8 bases between. The CDR3 totals 15 residues. The CDR3 nucleotides read TGTGCCAGCAGCTTATCAGGGTCCTCTGGAAACACCATATATTTT. Its translation: CASSLSGSSGNTIYF.

This sequence joins TRBV10-3 and TRBJ1-3; D possibly corresponds to TRBD1 (6 bases). Germline V gives CDR1 ENHRY, CDR2 SYGVKD. This CDR3 is built from 17 residues. Between the trimmed V and J ends, which lost 0 bases and 2 bases, there was a span of 14 bases. CDR3: CAISESWWAGAGNTIYF. CDR3 DNA sequence: TGTGCCATCAGTGAGTCGTGGTGGGCAGGGGCTGGAAACACCATATATTTT.

The J gene is TRBJ2-3, the V gene TRBV5-1; TRBD1 matches at 8 bases. CDR1 and CDR2 from the germline V gene are SGHRS and YFSETQ. The V segment lost 1 base and the J segment 3 bases; nucleotides outside the gene matches: 4. The CDR3 is made up of 15 amino acids. The CDR3 coding sequence is TGCGCCAGCAGCTTGAGCCAGGGGGCGACAGATACGCAGTATTTT. Translation: CASSLSQGATDTQYF. Variable domain in full (rest from reference TRBV5-1 and TRBJ2-3): KAGVTQTPRYLIKTRGQQVTLSCSPISGHRSVSWYQQTPGQGLQFLFEYFSETQRNKGNFPGRFSGRQFSNSRSEMNVSTLELGDSALYLCASSLSQGATDTQYFGPGTRLTVL.

The V call is TRBV6-1, the J call TRBJ1-5, with no clear D. The CDR3 consists of 14 residues. V was shortened by 2 bases and J by 7 bases, with 12 bases between the two germline ends. Looked up from germline, CDR1 is MNHNS and CDR2 is SASEGT. The CDR3 loop is CASSEQDLRQPQHF. The CDR3 coding sequence is TGTGCCAGCAGTGAACAGGACTTGCGGCAGCCCCAGCATTTT.